This TCR beta chain comes out of a study of OX40 agonist ivuxolimab in advanced cancers. The overall study: The patients received agonistic anti-OX40 (CD134) antibody ivuxolimab. Hepatocellular carcinoma, melanoma, renal cell or head and neck cancer was diagnosed in the dose-escalation patients. Patients were 82.7% male with ages about 23 to 90, mean about 65. Study-wide results and caveats: Fewer expanded clones were found on average in CD4+ than in CD8+ T cells.

With respect to this clone: Its specificity is unknown.

CDR1 is SGHRS and CDR2 is YFSETQ in the germline V gene. Trimming cost V 5 bases and J 6 bases, with 21 bases left between them. The CDR3 length is 15 residues. The data were produced by immunoSEQ multiplex PCR, yet TCRdb's version contains in-frame clones alone and is incomplete. The sample has tens of thousands of clones, around 89% seen once. V usage is TRBV5-1 and J usage is TRBJ2-7; tentative D call: TRBD1 (6 bases). Here the sequenced sample was CD4+ or CD8+ T cells sorted from blood, taken in a trial of the OX40 agonist ivuxolimab. The TCR comes from an adult with an advanced solid tumor such as melanoma, head and neck, liver or kidney cancer. The CDR3 nucleotides are TGCGCCAGCAGAATGTCAAGTGGCAGGGGCGGCGAGCAGTACTTC. This translates into CASRMSSGRGGEQYF.